The next 32 T cell receptor beta chains were all read from a single sample in a study of blood T cell repertoires in COVID-19. Sequenced by immunoSEQ multiplex PCR; TCRdb stores in-frame clones only, minus some. The data hold 200,000 or so clones, with less than 90% observed a single time. The specimen sequenced was PBMCs or T cells enriched from blood (not recorded which). Receptors were obtained from a woman aged 25 to 39 who had recovered from COVID-19.

This rearrangement joins TRBV7-2 to TRBJ1-2; 9 bases are a match to TRBD1. Germline lookup yields CDR1 SGHTA and CDR2 FQGNSA. J gave up 8 bases and V 0 bases, and 1 base lay outside the gene matches. This CDR3 comprises 13 residues. The CDR3 nucleotides are TGTGCCAGCAGCTTAGCAACAGGGGGCGGCTACACCTTC. Translating gives CASSLATGGGYTF.

The J gene is TRBJ1-2, the V gene TRBV7-2; D remains ambiguous. The germline gives CDR1 SGHTA, CDR2 FQGNSA. Trimming took off 3 bases at V and 2 bases at J, with 10 bases between the two ends. The CDR3 length is 14 residues. The CDR3 DNA reads as TGTGCCAGCAGCTTCCCGCGGGAAAACTATGGCTACACCTTC. The encoded protein is CASSFPRENYGYTF.

V gene TRBV7-6 combines with J gene TRBJ1-2; maybe TRBD1 (6 bases). This CDR3 is built from 15 residues. Trimming removed 5 bases at V and 4 bases at J, with 17 bases between. Germline V gene sequence: CDR1 SGHVS, CDR2 FNYEAQ. The chain's CDR3 is CASSPYRAPLYGYTF. DNA for the CDR3: TGTGCCAGCAGCCCCTACAGGGCCCCCCTCTATGGCTACACCTTC.

This chain links TRBV27 with TRBJ1-1; D gene uncertain. From germline, CDR1 is MNHEY and CDR2 SMNVEV (reference sequence). The V and J ends lost 0 bases and 2 bases respectively, with 13 bases between them. The CDR3 spans 16 residues. The CDR3 reads CASSLSGGVANTEAFF. Written as DNA, the CDR3 is TGTGCCAGCAGTTTATCGGGCGGGGTTGCTAACACTGAAGCTTTCTTT.

This clone has more than one count but fewer than ten. V and J are TRBV3-1 (or the pseudogene TRBV3-2) and TRBJ2-7; TRBD1 is a possible D gene (6 bases). Between the trimmed V and J ends, which lost 4 bases and 3 bases, there was a span of 16 bases. Germline CDR1 is LGHDT and CDR2 is YNNKEL (reference sequence). This CDR3 spans 15 amino acids. The CDR3 here is CASSPRRGRNYEQYF. CDR3 in DNA: TGTGCCAGCAGCCCCCGCAGGGGACGTAACTACGAGCAGTACTTC.

The sample holds a few counts of this clone. The rearrangement uses TRBV19 and TRBJ1-2, with D possibly TRBD1 on 6 matching bases. The CDR3 extends over 15 amino acids. V lost 6 bases, J lost 0 bases, and 14 bases lay in between. Per the germline V gene, CDR1 is LNHDA and CDR2 is SQIVND (reference sequence). The CDR3 protein is CASSDDRRANYGYTF. In DNA form, the CDR3 reads TGTGCCAGTAGCGATGACAGGCGAGCTAACTATGGCTACACCTTC.

The rearrangement uses TRBV6-5 and TRBJ2-2, with D tentatively TRBD1 (6 bases). Deletions cut 2 bases from V and 4 bases from J, with 11 bases between. CDR1 and CDR2 (germline): MNHEY, SVGAGI. The CDR3 spans 15 residues. CDR3 coding DNA: TGTGCCAGCAGTTACGAGGCAGGGGCCACCGGGGAGCTGTTTTTT. As protein: CASSYEAGATGELFF.

The chain is built from TRBV5-6 and TRBJ1-1, with 8 bases matching TRBD1. The CDR3 is 14 amino acids. Germline trimming cut 4 bases from V and 5 bases from J; bases unmatched to any gene: 7. Germline V lookup: CDR1 SGHDT, CDR2 YYEEEE. CDR3 loop: CASSRTGRGTEAFF. The CDR3 DNA sequence: TGTGCCAGCAGCCGGACAGGGAGGGGAACTGAAGCTTTCTTT. Looking up the rest from reference TRBV5-6 and TRBJ1-1 gives the full variable domain: DAGVTQSPTHLIKTRGQQVTLRCSPKSGHDTVSWYQQALGQGPQFIFQYYEEEERQRGNFPDRFSGHQFPNYSSELNVNALLLGDSALYLCASSRTGRGTEAFFGQGTRLTVV.

This chain's CDR3 is CASSGSTGTGKGEQYF. As DNA, the CDR3 is TGCGCCAGCAGTGGGAGTACCGGGACAGGGAAGGGCGAGCAGTACTTC. V gene TRBV10-2 combines with J gene TRBJ2-7; 9 bases are a match to TRBD1. V lost 4 bases to trimming and J lost 6 bases; unmatched junction nucleotides: 13. The CDR3 extends over 16 amino acids. CDR1 and CDR2 from the germline V gene are WSHSY and SAAADI.

The chain links TRBV5-1 to TRBJ2-6; TRBD1 is a possible D gene (5 bases). Per germline, CDR1 SGHRS and CDR2 YFSETQ. V was pared by 3 bases and J by 0 bases, with 10 bases between. The CDR3 is made up of 16 amino acids. CDR3 in amino acids: CASSWGPTSGANVLTF. The CDR3 DNA follows: TGCGCCAGCAGCTGGGGCCCCACCTCTGGGGCCAACGTCCTGACTTTC.

The J gene is TRBJ2-5, the V gene TRBV6-5; 7 nucleotides match TRBD1. The CDR3 consists of 14 residues. In germline, CDR1 is MNHEY, CDR2 SVGAGI. Unmatched junction bases numbered 6, after V lost 6 bases and J lost 2 bases. CDR3 sequence reads: CASSHRTGQETQYF. The CDR3 DNA reads as TGTGCCAGCAGCCATAGGACAGGACAAGAGACCCAGTACTTC.

The chain uses TRBV7-9 and TRBJ1-4; 11 positions agree with TRBD1. After removal of 4 bases from V and 9 bases from J, the junction contained 13 bases not matched to a gene. Germline assignment: CDR1 SEHNR and CDR2 FQNEAQ (reference sequence). There are 17 residues in the CDR3. The CDR3 sequence: CASSSLGTGGARKKLFF. In DNA, the CDR3 is TGTGCCAGCAGCTCGCTAGGGACAGGGGGAGCGCGGAAAAAACTGTTTTTT.

The chain joins TRBV18 to TRBJ1-1; TRBD1 is a possible D gene (5 bases). Germline lookup yields CDR1 KGHSH and CDR2 LQKENI. The CDR3 covers 16 residues. The V and J ends lost 0 bases and 1 base respectively, with 12 bases between them. CDR3 amino acids: CASSPPAVGENTEAFF. In nucleotides, the CDR3 is TGTGCCAGCTCACCACCGGCGGTAGGGGAGAACACTGAAGCTTTCTTT.

The chain links TRBV5-6 to TRBJ2-1, with 7 positions matching TRBD2. CDR1 and CDR2 from the germline V gene are SGHDT and YYEEEE. Trimming cost V 2 bases and J 5 bases; bases outside gene matches: 13. This CDR3 is 17 amino acids long. CDR3 nucleotide sequence: TGTGCCAGCAGCTTCTGGCAGGGACTAAGGAGGGACAATGAGCAGTTCTTC. Residues: CASSFWQGLRRDNEQFF. The variable domain in full, completed from reference TRBV5-6 and TRBJ2-1, reads DAGVTQSPTHLIKTRGQQVTLRCSPKSGHDTVSWYQQALGQGPQFIFQYYEEEERQRGNFPDRFSGHQFPNYSSELNVNALLLGDSALYLCASSFWQGLRRDNEQFFGPGTRLTVL.

The chain links TRBV11-2 to TRBJ2-3, with D hard to call. V lost 2 bases, J lost 8 bases, and 11 bases lay in between. CDR3 size: 13 residues. CDR1 is SGHAT, CDR2 FQNNGV, per germline. The CDR3 sequence is CASSLRPRGTQYF. The DNA for the CDR3 is TGTGCCAGCAGCTTACGACCTAGAGGTACGCAGTATTTT.

The CDR3 DNA reads as TGTGCCAGCAGCTTAGAGGCCAGGGGATCAAATGGCTACACCTTC. Translated, it gives CASSLEARGSNGYTF. The chain is built from TRBV7-2 and TRBJ1-2; possibly TRBD1 for D (6 bases). This CDR3 is built from 15 residues. Trimming cost V 1 base and J 6 bases, with 15 bases left between them. Germline values: CDR1 SGHTA, CDR2 FQGNSA.

The rearrangement links TRBV28 to TRBJ1-2; TRBD1 aligns across 12 bases. Germline-derived CDR1 and CDR2 are MDHEN and SYDVKM. The CDR3 is 16 amino acids. Germline trimming cut 5 bases from V and 7 bases from J; bases unmatched to any gene: 11. CDR3 nucleotides: TGTGCCAGCAGTCCCCCTTTCCGGGACAGGGGGCTTGGCTACACCTTC. This gives the protein CASSPPFRDRGLGYTF.

The chain has TRBV13 and TRBJ1-2; 8 nucleotides agree with TRBD1. This CDR3 is built from 13 residues. Germline assignment: CDR1 PRHDT and CDR2 FYEKMQ (reference sequence). V shed 6 bases, J shed 1 base, and the junction held 1 base outside the gene matches. The CDR3 is CASRGQVNYGYTF. CDR3 nucleotide sequence: TGTGCCAGCAGGGGACAGGTTAACTATGGCTACACCTTC.

This clone was seen just once. The chain couples TRBV5-1 to TRBJ2-1, with 8 nucleotides matching TRBD2. V lost 3 bases and J lost 9; bases outside the gene matches: 11. The germline V gene encodes CDR1 SGHRS and CDR2 YFSETQ. The CDR3 sequence is 15 residues long. CDR3 protein: CASSSFGLAEGEQFF. The CDR3, as DNA: TGCGCCAGCAGCTCCTTCGGACTAGCTGAGGGTGAGCAGTTCTTC.

In this sample, this clone turned up once. This chain links TRBV19 with TRBJ2-1; 9 bases fit TRBD2. CDR3 size: 15 residues. Germline trimming cut 5 bases from V and 6 bases from J; bases unmatched to any gene: 8. Germline V gene data show CDR1 as LNHDA and CDR2 as SQIVND (reference sequence). CDR3 coding DNA: TGTGCCAGTAGTGCTGGTAGCGGGGGCCTCAATGAGCAGTTCTTC. Protein product: CASSAGSGGLNEQFF.

V is TRBV9 and J is TRBJ1-4; TRBD1 aligns across 11 bases. This CDR3 has 16 amino acids. J was trimmed by 11 bases and V by 0 bases; bases with no gene match: 9. Germline V gives CDR1 SGDLS, CDR2 YYNGEE. The CDR3 DNA reads as TGTGCCAGCAGCGTAGTTACTGGACAGGGGGCGTATAAACTGTTTTTT. Translated, it gives CASSVVTGQGAYKLFF.

The rearrangement uses TRBV7-6 and TRBJ1-1; 11 bases match TRBD1. V dropped 5 bases and J dropped 7; count of bases not matched to a gene: 6. From germline, CDR1 is SGHVS and CDR2 FNYEAQ. This CDR3 region has 14 residues. The CDR3 spells CASSPGTGGFEAFF. The CDR3 bases are TGTGCCAGCAGCCCCGGGACAGGGGGGTTTGAAGCTTTCTTT.

CDR3 sequence (DNA): TGCGCCAGCAGTGACAGCGGGGGTACAGATACGCAGTATTTT. Amino acid sequence: CASSDSGGTDTQYF. The genes are TRBV10-2 and TRBJ2-3; 8 bases match TRBD2. The CDR3 loop spans 14 amino acids. With 3 bases clipped from V and 3 bases from J, the junction kept 2 bases outside the gene matches. From germline, CDR1 is WSHSY and CDR2 SAAADI.

V and J are TRBV10-3 and TRBJ2-7; D is possibly TRBD2 (6 bases). This CDR3 contains 15 residues. Germline CDR1 is ENHRY and CDR2 is SYGVKD. V was clipped by 0 bases and J by 0 bases, with 9 bases between them. This chain's CDR3 is CAISESAGPSYEQYF. The CDR3 nucleotides are TGTGCCATCAGTGAGTCGGCGGGGCCCTCCTACGAGCAGTACTTC.

The chain employs TRBV7-9 and TRBJ2-7; D may be TRBD2 (5 bases). CDR1 and CDR2 from the germline V gene are SEHNR and FQNEAQ (reference sequence). This CDR3 contains 14 residues. V was pared by 9 bases and J by 3 bases, with 18 bases between. The CDR3 region is CASGAADHGYEQYF. DNA for the CDR3: TGTGCCAGTGGAGCGGCGGATCACGGCTACGAGCAGTACTTC.

V usage is TRBV29-1 and J usage is TRBJ2-7; D perhaps matches TRBD1 (6 bases). There are 14 residues in the CDR3. The germline gives CDR1 SQVTM, CDR2 ANQGSEA. Trimming stripped 2 bases from V and 4 bases from J, with 15 bases between. The CDR3 here is CSVETTRTGYEQYF. Written as DNA, the CDR3 is TGCAGCGTTGAAACAACCAGAACAGGGTACGAGCAGTACTTC.

V gene TRBV7-3 combines with J gene TRBJ2-7, with 9 bases aligning to TRBD2. The CDR3 has 15 residues. The germline V gene has CDR1 SGHTA and CDR2 FQGTGA. V was clipped by 2 bases and J by 2 bases; unmatched bases: 4. The DNA of the CDR3 is TGTGCCAGCAGCTTACGCGGGGGGGCCCCCTACGAGCAGTACTTC. It translates to CASSLRGGAPYEQYF. The variable domain in full, with the rest retrieved from reference TRBV7-3 and TRBJ2-7, is GAGVSQTPSNKVTEKGKYVELRCDPISGHTALYWYRQSLGQGPEFLIYFQGTGAADDSGLPNDRFFAVRPEGSVSTLKIQRTERGDSAVYLCASSLRGGAPYEQYFGPGTRLTVT.

The rearrangement joins TRBV27 to TRBJ1-1; TRBD1 is a possible D gene (5 bases). The V and J ends lost 8 bases and 4 bases respectively, with 11 bases between them. The CDR3 sequence is 12 residues long. Looked up from germline, CDR1 is MNHEY and CDR2 is SMNVEV (reference sequence). The CDR3 nucleotides are TGTGCCAGCCAGGGTAGTAGCACTGAAGCTTTCTTT. Translating gives CASQGSSTEAFF.

The chain combines TRBV19 with TRBJ1-2, with TRBD1 as a possible D gene (6 bases). The CDR3 runs 15 residues. V dropped 4 bases and J dropped 2 bases, with 14 bases sitting between them. Germline CDR1 and CDR2: LNHDA and SQIVND (reference sequence). The CDR3 sequence: CASSKQDRGNYGYTF. In DNA form, the CDR3 reads TGTGCCAGTAGTAAACAGGACAGAGGAAACTATGGCTACACCTTC.

The J gene is TRBJ1-1, the V gene TRBV5-4, with D perhaps TRBD1 (5 bases). Germline lookup yields CDR1 SGHNT and CDR2 YYREEE (reference sequence). The CDR3 is made up of 13 amino acids. V was shortened by 3 bases and J by 5 bases, with 11 bases between the two germline ends. CDR3: CASSWGRATEAFF. The CDR3, as DNA: TGTGCCAGCAGCTGGGGGAGGGCGACTGAAGCTTTCTTT.

The chain links TRBV5-4 to TRBJ2-2, with 14 bases fitting TRBD2. J lost 7 bases, V lost 0 bases, and 8 bases had no gene match. The CDR3 has 18 amino acids. The germline CDR1 and CDR2 sequences are SGHNT and YYREEE (reference sequence). As DNA, the CDR3 is TGTGCCAGCAGCTTGGCGGGACTAGCGGGGGACGTTAGCGGGGAGCTGTTTTTT. Amino acid sequence: CASSLAGLAGDVSGELFF. Drawing the rest from reference TRBV5-4 and TRBJ2-2, the complete variable domain is ETGVTQSPTHLIKTRGQQVTLRCSSQSGHNTVSWYQQALGQGPQFIFQYYREEENGRGNFPPRFSGLQFPNYSSELNVNALELDDSALYLCASSLAGLAGDVSGELFFGEGSRLTVL.

The chain recombines TRBV7-2 with TRBJ2-7, with 7 bases aligning to TRBD1. The CDR3 length is 16 residues. Germline V gene data show CDR1 as SGHTA and CDR2 as FQGNSA. V gave up 5 bases and J gave up 0 bases; unmatched junction bases: 10. CDR3 nucleotides: TGTGCCAGCAGCAAACAATTCCGGGACAGCTCCTACGAGCAGTACTTC. It yields the protein CASSKQFRDSSYEQYF. Based on the CDR3 plus reference TRBV7-2 and TRBJ2-7, the full variable domain is GAGVSQSPSNKVTEKGKDVELRCDPISGHTALYWYRQSLGQGLEFLIYFQGNSAPDKSGLPSDRFSAERTGGSVSTLTIQRTQQEDSAVYLCASSKQFRDSSYEQYFGPGTRLTVT.